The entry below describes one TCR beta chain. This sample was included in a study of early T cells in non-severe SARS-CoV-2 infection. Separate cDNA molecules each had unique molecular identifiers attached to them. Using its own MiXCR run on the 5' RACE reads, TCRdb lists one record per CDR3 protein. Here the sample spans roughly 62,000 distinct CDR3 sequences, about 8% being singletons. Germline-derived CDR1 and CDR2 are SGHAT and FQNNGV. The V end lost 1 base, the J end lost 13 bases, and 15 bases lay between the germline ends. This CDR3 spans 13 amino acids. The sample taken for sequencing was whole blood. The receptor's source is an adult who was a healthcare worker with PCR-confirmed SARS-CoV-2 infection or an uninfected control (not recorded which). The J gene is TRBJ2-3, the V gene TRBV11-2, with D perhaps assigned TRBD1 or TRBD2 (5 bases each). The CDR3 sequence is CASSLVLPGRKYF. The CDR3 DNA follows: TGTGCCAGCAGCTTAGTCCTACCGGGACGGAAGTATTTT. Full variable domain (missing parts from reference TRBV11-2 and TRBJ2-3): EAGVAQSPRYKIIEKRQSVAFWCNPISGHATLYWYQQILGQGPKLLIQFQNNGVVDDSQLPKDRFSAERLKGVDSTLKIQPAKLEDSAVYLCASSLVLPGRKYFGPGTRLTVL.